This passage covers 27 T cell receptor beta chains from one sample sequenced in a study of metastatic and nonmetastatic thyroid tumors. Patients had received no treatment of any kind before thyroid surgery. From the PCR reads, TCRdb re-called clones with MiXCR. The repertoire holds just over 20,000 clones, 15% to 18% seen once, with about a fifth in the top ten. Sequencing was done on a sample of blood. These TCRs come from a female donor with papillary thyroid cancer or a benign thyroid nodule (not recorded which). Some clones in this sample may be carry-over from other donors' samples.

This clone counts as medium-sized (0.01 to 0.1%). The rearrangement uses TRBV28 and TRBJ1-2, with 7 bases matching TRBD1. The CDR3 has 14 amino acids. In germline, CDR1 is MDHEN, CDR2 SYDVKM. V was pared by 3 bases and J by 1 base, with 2 bases of the junction left unmatched. The CDR3 sequence: CASSFQGGNYGYTF. The CDR3 DNA reads TGTGCCAGCAGTTTTCAGGGGGGTAACTATGGCTACACCTTC.

The count of this clone is one. The chain carries TRBV7-2 and TRBJ1-2, with 7 bases fitting TRBD1. The length of the CDR3 is 13 residues. V trimming: 5 bases; J trimming: 7 bases; junction bases outside the gene matches: 7. Per germline, CDR1 SGHTA and CDR2 FQGNSA. The CDR3 coding sequence is TGTGCCAGCAGCCTTTCGGGGACAGCTGGCTACACCTTC. Its translation: CASSLSGTAGYTF.

In this sample, this clone turned up a few times. This may come from a read error, since a much larger clone is one base off. The sample contains more than one DNA sequence encoding this CDR3. This chain uses TRBV6-4 with TRBJ2-1; TRBD1 aligns across 7 bases. In germline, CDR1 is MRHNA, CDR2 SNTAGT. Germline trimming cut 6 bases from V and 4 bases from J; bases unmatched to any gene: 15. The CDR3 is made up of 17 amino acids. This CDR3 is CASRALSLGQRYNEQFF. The CDR3 region has the DNA TGTGCCAGCAGAGCCCTCTCACTGGGACAGAGATACAATGAGCAGTTCTTC.

The V gene is TRBV19, the J gene TRBJ1-2; D is ambiguous. The CDR3 is 14 amino acids. Looked up from germline, CDR1 is LNHDA and CDR2 is SQIVND (reference sequence). V dropped 5 bases and J dropped 1 base, with 11 bases sitting between them. CDR3 DNA sequence: TGTGCCAGTAGTCCCTCCGGAGTTAACTATGGCTACACCTTC. It translates to CASSPSGVNYGYTF.

V and J are TRBV9 and TRBJ2-1, with TRBD2 identical over 7 bases. The CDR3 runs 18 residues. Trimming removed 4 bases from V and 4 bases from J; junction bases left unmatched: 17. Looked up from germline, CDR1 is SGDLS and CDR2 is YYNGEE. The DNA of the CDR3 is TGTGCCAGCAGCCACGAGAAAGTGGGCGGGAGTACTTACAATGAGCAGTTCTTC. Translation: CASSHEKVGGSTYNEQFF.

This clone was counted many times. The chain combines TRBV19 with TRBJ1-1; D not certain. Germline CDR1 is LNHDA and CDR2 is SQIVND (reference sequence). V was clipped by 3 bases and J by 5 bases, with 7 bases between them. This CDR3 spans 12 amino acids. The CDR3 DNA sequence: TGTGCCAGTAGTATGACGCAAACTGAAGCTTTCTTT. Encoded protein: CASSMTQTEAFF.

Ten or more counts support this clone. Other nucleotide sequences from this sample produce the same CDR3. This chain uses TRBV6-1 with TRBJ1-3; TRBD1 is a possible D gene (5 bases). Germline lookup yields CDR1 MNHNS and CDR2 SASEGT. This CDR3 is built from 14 residues. The V gene lost 5 bases and the J gene lost 1 base, with 9 bases spanning the gap. CDR3 coding DNA: TGTGCCAGCAGTCTGGACAAATCTGGAAACACCATATATTTT. Protein: CASSLDKSGNTIYF.

Only a few counts were recorded for this clone. This chain links TRBV10-2 with TRBJ2-7, with D hard to call. Trimming took off 2 bases at V and 2 bases at J, with 4 bases between the two ends. CDR1 and CDR2 from the germline V gene are WSHSY and SAAADI. The CDR3 loop spans 12 amino acids. The CDR3 region is CASSETTYEQYF. The CDR3 DNA reads as TGCGCCAGCAGTGAGACTACCTACGAGCAGTACTTC.

A few counts support this clone. The chain recombines TRBV6-4 with TRBJ1-5; 8 bases match TRBD1. After removal of 7 bases from V and 3 bases from J, the junction contained 14 bases not matched to a gene. The CDR3 covers 17 residues. Germline assignment: CDR1 MRHNA and CDR2 SNTAGT. The CDR3: CASTGGQGPHINQPQHF. The CDR3 DNA is TGTGCCAGCACTGGTGGACAGGGTCCCCATATCAATCAGCCCCAGCATTTT.

This clone has at least ten counts. V and J are TRBV2 and TRBJ1-5, with D maybe TRBD1 (5 bases). Trimming took 4 bases from V and 4 from J, leaving 8 bases between them. The CDR3 consists of 13 residues. The germline V gene has CDR1 SNHLY and CDR2 FYNNEI. In nucleotides, the CDR3 is TGTGCCAGCAGTGCGGACATAAATCAGCCCCAGCATTTT. Translating gives CASSADINQPQHF.

This clone was counted ten times or more. The chain joins TRBV3-1 to TRBJ2-3, with TRBD2 matching over 7 bases. J gave up 4 bases and V 1 base, and 2 bases lay outside the gene matches. There are 14 residues in the CDR3. In germline, CDR1 is LGHDT, CDR2 YNNKEL (reference sequence). CDR3: CASSQGGGADTQYF. Here the CDR3 DNA reads TGTGCCAGCAGCCAAGGTGGGGGGGCAGATACGCAGTATTTT.

This clone was counted at least ten times. The chain joins TRBV27 to TRBJ2-1, with D unresolved. This CDR3 is built from 14 residues. Per the germline V gene, CDR1 is MNHEY and CDR2 is SMNVEV (reference sequence). Between the trimmed V and J ends, which lost 7 bases and 8 bases, there was a span of 18 bases. CDR3 sequence reads: CASTVETRLDEQFF. The CDR3 DNA reads TGTGCCAGCACCGTCGAGACTCGACTGGATGAGCAGTTCTTC.

At least ten counts were recorded for this clone. The V call is TRBV4-2, the J call TRBJ1-3; the D gene is possibly TRBD1 (6 bases). The CDR3 runs 17 residues. Germline loops: CDR1 LGHNA, CDR2 YNFKEQ. The V gene lost 7 bases and the J gene lost 0 bases, with 19 bases spanning the gap. The CDR3 spells CASTPDRQDYSGNTIYF. The CDR3 nucleotides are TGTGCCAGCACCCCAGATCGACAGGACTACTCTGGAAACACCATATATTTT.

This clone was counted many times. No DNA is shown, since the ends of the CDR3 on it are uncertain; the CDR3 is the one TCRdb lists. The rearrangement joins TRBV24-1 to TRBJ1-1. The germline gives CDR1 KGHDR, CDR2 SFDVKD. The CDR3 has 13 residues if both end residues are counted. This chain's CDR3 is CGTSTGKYNCAFF.

The J gene is TRBJ1-5, the V gene TRBV18, with D possibly matching TRBD1 (5 bases). From germline, CDR1 is KGHSH and CDR2 LQKENI. The CDR3 runs 13 residues. V was trimmed by 4 bases and J by 5 bases, leaving 9 bases between them. CDR3 protein: CASSLGVDQPQHF. CDR3 DNA: TGTGCCAGCTCACTAGGGGTTGATCAGCCCCAGCATTTT. The complete variable domain, with remaining parts taken from reference TRBV18 and TRBJ1-5, reads NAGVMQNPRHLVRRRGQEARLRCSPMKGHSHVYWYRQLPEEGLKFMVYLQKENIIDESGMPKERFSAEFPKEGPSILRIQQVVRGDSAAYFCASSLGVDQPQHFGDGTRLSIL.

This clone occurred many times. The CDR3 loop reads CASSRQQGAKETQYF. CDR3 nucleotide sequence: TGCGCCAGCAGCCGGCAACAGGGGGCAAAGGAGACCCAGTACTTC. The rearrangement links TRBV4-3 to TRBJ2-5, with TRBD1 matching 9 bases. The CDR3 runs 15 residues. Germline V gives CDR1 LGHNA, CDR2 YSLEER. V lost 4 bases, J lost 5 bases, and 8 bases stayed unmatched.

This chain links TRBV20-1 with TRBJ1-1; 7 bases line up with TRBD1. Germline values: CDR1 DFQATT, CDR2 SNEGSKA (reference sequence). The CDR3 totals 11 residues. V dropped 6 bases and J dropped 11; count of bases not matched to a gene: 9. As DNA, the CDR3 is TGCAGTGCACCCGATATGGACAGGGCTTTCTTT. Translation: CSAPDMDRAFF.

This clone came up once. The chain links TRBV20-1 to TRBJ2-1; 8 nucleotides agree with TRBD2. CDR1 is DFQATT and CDR2 is SNEGSKA in the germline V gene (reference sequence). V gave up 5 bases and J gave up 7 bases; unmatched junction bases: 7. CDR3 length: 13 residues. The CDR3 bases are TGCAGTGCTGGGGCTAGCGGGCCAAATGAGCAGTTCTTC. Its translation is CSAGASGPNEQFF.

CDR3 DNA: TGTGCCAGCAGGTTGCATGGGGGCTACACCTTC. Translated, it gives CASRLHGGYTF. This sequence joins TRBV28 and TRBJ1-2; D gene uncertain. V was pared by 6 bases and J by 8 bases, with 10 bases between. CDR1 is MDHEN and CDR2 is SYDVKM in the germline V gene. This CDR3 contains 11 residues.

Regarding this clone: No conserved phenylalanine or tryptophan is present at the end of the CDR3, so a read error is the likely explanation. The chain carries TRBV28 and TRBJ1-6, with D unclear. Per the germline V gene, CDR1 is MDHEN and CDR2 is SYDVKM. The CDR3 is 14 residues long. Trimming stripped 4 bases from V and 11 bases from J, with 15 bases between. The CDR3 bases are TGTGCCAGCAGTTGGAAGGTGGCGAGGACACCCCTCCACTCT. As protein: CASSWKVARTPLHS.

A word on this clone: Other DNA sequences in this specimen translate into the identical CDR3. The V and J genes are TRBV3-1 and TRBJ2-3; 9 bases are a match to TRBD2. The length of the CDR3 is 16 residues. J lost 5 bases, V lost 3 bases, and 9 bases had no gene match. Germline V gene lookup returns CDR1 LGHDT and CDR2 YNNKEL (reference sequence). The CDR3 DNA reads as TGTGCCAGCAGCCAGGGACTAGCTGGGGGGATAGATACGCAGTATTTT. Translating gives CASSQGLAGGIDTQYF.

This clone was seen at least ten times. The sample has other DNA sequences that encode this CDR3 too. The chain recombines TRBV5-1 with TRBJ1-6, with D possibly being TRBD1 (5 bases). V was clipped by 0 bases and J by 7 bases, with 17 bases between them. In germline, CDR1 is SGHRS, CDR2 YFSETQ. This CDR3 comprises 17 residues. DNA for the CDR3: TGCGCCAGCAGCTTGGTGGCCCTCGGGGGGAACAATTCACCCCTCCACTTT. This encodes CASSLVALGGNNSPLHF.

Ten or more counts support this clone. The chain links TRBV7-9 to TRBJ2-3, with 11 nucleotides matching TRBD2. This CDR3 contains 15 residues. With 4 bases clipped from V and 4 bases from J, the junction kept 4 bases outside the gene matches. Per the germline V gene, CDR1 is SEHNR and CDR2 is FQNEAQ (reference sequence). The CDR3 spells CASSSLAGGPDTQYF. CDR3 sequence (DNA): TGTGCCAGCAGCTCATTAGCGGGAGGGCCAGATACGCAGTATTTT.

This clone was seen repeatedly, ten times or more. The chain links TRBV24-1 to TRBJ2-3, with D unresolved. Trimming left V 7 bases short and J 1 base short, with 8 bases between. The CDR3 extends over 13 amino acids. Germline lookup yields CDR1 KGHDR and CDR2 SFDVKD. CDR3 in amino acids: CATSEVGTDTQYF. CDR3 sequence (DNA): TGTGCCACCAGCGAGGTAGGCACAGATACGCAGTATTTT.

The genes are TRBV3-1 and TRBJ2-4; no clear D gene. This CDR3 is built from 17 residues. V dropped 2 bases and J dropped 2 bases, with 16 bases sitting between them. Germline V gene sequence: CDR1 LGHDT, CDR2 YNNKEL (reference sequence). The CDR3 spells CASSQQAGHGTKNIQYF. DNA of the CDR3: TGTGCCAGCAGCCAACAGGCTGGTCACGGAACCAAAAACATTCAGTACTTC.

This clone was picked up many times. V gene TRBV5-6 combines with J gene TRBJ1-2, with D possibly TRBD1 on 5 matching bases. V was shortened by 2 bases and J by 5 bases, with 10 bases between the two germline ends. Germline V CDR1 and CDR2: SGHDT, YYEEEE. This CDR3 has 13 residues. The chain's CDR3 is CASSFDRDYGYTF. The DNA of the CDR3 is TGTGCCAGCAGCTTTGACAGAGATTATGGCTACACCTTC.

This chain links TRBV6-5 with TRBJ2-2, with D unclear. CDR3 length: 14 amino acids. The germline V gene has CDR1 MNHEY and CDR2 SVGAGI. V lost 0 bases and J lost 1, with 3 bases in between. DNA for the CDR3: TGTGCCAGCAGTTACTCGCTGAACACCGGGGAGCTGTTTTTT. Protein product: CASSYSLNTGELFF.